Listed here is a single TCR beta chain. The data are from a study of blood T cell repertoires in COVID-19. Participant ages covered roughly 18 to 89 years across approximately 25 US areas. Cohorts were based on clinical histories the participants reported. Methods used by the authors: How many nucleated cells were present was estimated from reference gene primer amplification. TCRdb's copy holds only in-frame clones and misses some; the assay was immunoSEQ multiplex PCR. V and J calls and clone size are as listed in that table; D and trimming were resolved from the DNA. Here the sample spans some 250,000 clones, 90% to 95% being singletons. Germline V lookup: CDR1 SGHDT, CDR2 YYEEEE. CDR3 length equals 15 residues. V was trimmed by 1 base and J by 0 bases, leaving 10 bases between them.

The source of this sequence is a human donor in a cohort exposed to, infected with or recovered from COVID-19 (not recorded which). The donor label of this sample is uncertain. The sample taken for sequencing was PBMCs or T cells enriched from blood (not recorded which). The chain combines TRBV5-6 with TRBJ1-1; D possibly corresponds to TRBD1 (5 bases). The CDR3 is CASSLRVGLNTEAFF. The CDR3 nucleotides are TGTGCCAGCAGCTTGAGGGTGGGGCTGAACACTGAAGCTTTCTTT.